This TCR beta chain was recovered during a study of T-cell reconstitution after alpha-beta-depleted transplantation in children. The CDR3 contains 14 residues. From germline, CDR1 is KGHDR and CDR2 SFDVKD. V shed 3 bases and J shed 2 bases, with 8 bases lying between them. This sample's TCRbeta library carried unique molecular identifier barcodes. One entry per CDR3 protein, called by TCRdb with MiXCR from the PCR reads. The data show 200,000 to 250,000 distinct CDR3 sequences, around 9.5% seen once. This clonotype was seen a handful of times. The TCR originated in a human donor who donated a stem cell graft to a child with acute lymphoblastic leukemia. This chain connects TRBV24-1 to TRBJ2-3, with no clear D. The input for sequencing was PBMCs from the stem cell graft donor, taken from the stem cell graft. This CDR3 reads CATSDVGNTDTQYF. The CDR3 nucleotides are TGTGCCACCAGTGATGTGGGGAACACAGATACGCAGTATTTT.